The 15 T cell receptor beta chains presented below share a single source sample, sequenced in a study of blood T cell repertoires in COVID-19. Sequenced by immunoSEQ multiplex PCR; TCRdb stores in-frame clones only, minus some. The data contain around 140,000 clones, about 80% of them singletons. Sequencing was performed on peripheral blood. Receptors originate from a man in his 70s who had recovered from COVID-19.

This clone has just one count. The chain couples TRBV5-4 to TRBJ2-5, with D possibly matching TRBD1 (5 bases). The CDR3 extends over 13 amino acids. Germline lookup yields CDR1 SGHNT and CDR2 YYREEE (reference sequence). Trimming cost V 0 bases and J 5 bases, with 8 bases left between them. CDR3 loop: CASSLGRVETQYF. CDR3 in DNA: TGTGCCAGCAGCTTGGGCAGGGTCGAGACCCAGTACTTC. The whole variable domain, filled in from reference TRBV5-4 and TRBJ2-5, reads ETGVTQSPTHLIKTRGQQVTLRCSSQSGHNTVSWYQQALGQGPQFIFQYYREEENGRGNFPPRFSGLQFPNYSSELNVNALELDDSALYLCASSLGRVETQYFGPGTRLLVL.

The V gene is TRBV30, the J gene TRBJ2-3, with TRBD2 matching over 9 bases. The CDR3 runs 16 residues. The germline V gene encodes CDR1 GTSNPN and CDR2 SVGIG (reference sequence). Germline trimming cut 2 bases from V and 8 bases from J; bases unmatched to any gene: 14. In DNA form, the CDR3 reads TGTGCCTGGAGTTCTCCACTAGCGGGTTGGAGGGGTACGCAGTATTTT. Translated: CAWSSPLAGWRGTQYF.

The chain employs TRBV3-1 (or the pseudogene TRBV3-2) and TRBJ2-1; 8 bases line up with TRBD1. J lost 0 bases, V lost 4 bases, and 2 bases had no gene match. Per germline, CDR1 LGHDT and CDR2 YNNKEL (reference sequence). CDR3 length: 15 residues. CDR3 sequence (DNA): TGTGCCAGCAGCCCTGACAGGGGCTCCTACAATGAGCAGTTCTTC. Translation gives CASSPDRGSYNEQFF.

The chain joins TRBV5-1 to TRBJ2-5; tentatively, D is TRBD1 (6 bases). Deletions cut 0 bases from V and 4 bases from J, with 13 bases between. This CDR3 is built from 15 residues. The germline gives CDR1 SGHRS, CDR2 YFSETQ. The CDR3 nucleotides read TGCGCCAGCAGCTTGGAAGGGCAGGGGCGAGAGACCCAGTACTTC. It yields the protein CASSLEGQGRETQYF. The entire variable domain, with the rest obtained from reference TRBV5-1 and TRBJ2-5, is as follows: KAGVTQTPRYLIKTRGQQVTLSCSPISGHRSVSWYQQTPGQGLQFLFEYFSETQRNKGNFPGRFSGRQFSNSRSEMNVSTLELGDSALYLCASSLEGQGRETQYFGPGTRLLVL.

This chain joins TRBV27 and TRBJ2-2; 7 nucleotides agree with TRBD1. V dropped 7 bases and J dropped 1; count of bases not matched to a gene: 12. This CDR3 is 17 amino acids long. CDR1 and CDR2 (germline): MNHEY, SMNVEV (reference sequence). The CDR3: CASTPRRGGLNTGELFF. CDR3 DNA sequence: TGTGCCAGCACCCCGCGGAGAGGGGGCCTGAACACCGGGGAGCTGTTTTTT.

The chain employs TRBV19 and TRBJ1-6; D possibly corresponds to TRBD1 (6 bases). This CDR3 has 16 residues. V shed 5 bases and J shed 9 bases, with 20 bases lying between them. CDR1 and CDR2 (germline): LNHDA, SQIVND (reference sequence). CDR3 DNA sequence: TGTGCCAGTAGTTCGCGATTTGGGACAATCGGTTCACCCCTCCACTTT. Translating gives CASSSRFGTIGSPLHF. Variable domain in full (rest from reference TRBV19 and TRBJ1-6): DGGITQSPKYLFRKEGQNVTLSCEQNLNHDAMYWYRQDPGQGLRLIYYSQIVNDFQKGDIAEGYSVSREKKESFPLTVTSAQKNPTAFYLCASSSRFGTIGSPLHFGNGTRLTVT.

This clone showed up just a few times. The sample holds other DNA sequences that translate to the same CDR3. The V and J genes are TRBV9 and TRBJ2-7, with TRBD1 as a possible D gene (6 bases). This CDR3 contains 16 residues. Trimming removed 2 bases at V and 2 bases at J, with 17 bases between. Germline V gene data show CDR1 as SGDLS and CDR2 as YYNGEE. DNA for the CDR3: TGTGCCAGCAGCGTTAGGGGGACAAGCGGACCCTACGAGCAGTACTTC. Its protein is CASSVRGTSGPYEQYF. Using reference TRBV9 and TRBJ2-7 for the parts outside the CDR3, the full variable domain is DSGVTQTPKHLITATGQRVTLRCSPRSGDLSVYWYQQSLDQGLQFLIQYYNGEERAKGNILERFSAQQFPDLHSELNLSSLELGDSALYFCASSVRGTSGPYEQYFGPGTRLTVT.

This clone was seen more than once but under ten times. The CDR3 loop is CASSTGTGGSPLHF. The CDR3 region has the DNA TGTGCCAGCAGTACGGGGACAGGGGGTTCACCCCTCCACTTT. This sequence joins TRBV28 and TRBJ1-6, with 11 bases fitting TRBD1. CDR3 length: 14 residues. The V gene end was trimmed by 5 bases and the J gene end by 9 bases; junction bases not matched to a gene: 3. From germline, CDR1 is MDHEN and CDR2 SYDVKM.

The chain combines TRBV7-9 with TRBJ1-1; 7 positions agree with TRBD1. The germline gives CDR1 SEHNR, CDR2 FQNEAQ (reference sequence). V was pared by 4 bases and J by 7 bases, with 6 bases of the junction left unmatched. This CDR3 region has 13 residues. CDR3: CASSSTGWNEAFF. Written as DNA, the CDR3 is TGTGCCAGCAGCTCGACAGGGTGGAATGAAGCTTTCTTT.

The genes are TRBV5-4 and TRBJ2-1, with TRBD1 matching over 10 bases. From germline, CDR1 is SGHNT and CDR2 YYREEE (reference sequence). The length of the CDR3 is 15 residues. V lost 4 bases and J lost 5; bases outside the gene matches: 6. CDR3 DNA sequence: TGTGCCAGCAGCCGTGGACAGGGGGACAACAATGAGCAGTTCTTC. This translates into CASSRGQGDNNEQFF.

The chain links TRBV19 to TRBJ2-5, with D unclear. Germline assignment: CDR1 LNHDA and CDR2 SQIVND (reference sequence). The V end lost 5 bases, the J end lost 5 bases, and 12 bases lay between the germline ends. This CDR3 has 13 amino acids. CDR3: CASSAFFGETQYF. CDR3 sequence (DNA): TGTGCCAGTAGTGCTTTCTTCGGGGAGACCCAGTACTTC.

This clone has a handful of counts. The V gene is TRBV13, the J gene TRBJ1-4; D call uncertain. There are 15 residues in the CDR3. The V and J ends lost 4 bases and 3 bases respectively, with 12 bases between them. Germline CDR1 is PRHDT and CDR2 is FYEKMQ (reference sequence). CDR3 nucleotides: TGTGCCAGCAGCTCCCGAAGATCGGCTAATGAAAAACTGTTTTTT. It encodes CASSSRRSANEKLFF.

Only one count was recorded for this clone. The chain couples TRBV2 to TRBJ2-1, with 7 bases matching TRBD2. Germline values: CDR1 SNHLY, CDR2 FYNNEI. V trimming: 4 bases; J trimming: 0 bases; junction bases outside the gene matches: 15. The CDR3 covers 19 residues. In nucleotides, the CDR3 is TGTGCCAGCAGTGTACCCTCGATGCTAGCGGAGAGCTCCTACAATGAGCAGTTCTTC. Translated: CASSVPSMLAESSYNEQFF.

The chain links TRBV5-5 to TRBJ1-3, with 7 bases fitting TRBD1. Per germline, CDR1 SGHKS and CDR2 YYEKEE (reference sequence). Trimming cost V 3 bases and J 2 bases; bases outside gene matches: 11. This CDR3 is 17 amino acids long. The CDR3: CASSYYNRGLAGNTIYF. For the CDR3, the DNA is TGTGCCAGCAGCTACTACAACAGGGGCCTCGCTGGAAACACCATATATTTT.

V is TRBV5-6 and J is TRBJ1-1; 10 bases are a match to TRBD1. Germline lookup yields CDR1 SGHDT and CDR2 YYEEEE. CDR3 length: 16 residues. Trimming cost V 3 bases and J 0 bases; bases outside gene matches: 5. The CDR3 nucleotides are TGTGCCAGCAGCTCCGGGACAGGGGCAATGAACACTGAAGCTTTCTTT. It specifies CASSSGTGAMNTEAFF.